Below, 25 T cell receptor beta chains from the same sample are listed, as sequenced in a study of neoadjuvant anti-PD-1 for oral cavity cancer. Generated by immunoSEQ multiplex PCR, the TCRdb table keeps only in-frame clones and is missing some. The data hold 13,000 to 15,000 clones, with approximately 71% observed a single time. The input for sequencing was PBMCs, taken before nivolumab (anti-PD-1) treatment. These receptors all stem from a person between 35 and 79 years old with oral cavity squamous cell carcinoma.

This chain joins TRBV9 and TRBJ1-1; D may be TRBD1 (6 bases). CDR1 and CDR2 from the germline V gene are SGDLS and YYNGEE. The ends were cut back, 4 bases at V and 4 bases at J, with 17 bases in the middle. There are 15 residues in the CDR3. The CDR3 protein is CASSLGRGGGTEAFF. DNA for the CDR3: TGTGCCAGCAGCCTAGGAAGGGGGGGAGGCACTGAAGCTTTCTTT.

This clone was seen only a few times. The DNA of the CDR3 is TGCGCCAGCAGCTTGTGGACTACGAACACCGGGGAGCTGTTTTTT. Translation: CASSLWTTNTGELFF. The rearrangement links TRBV5-1 to TRBJ2-2, with D possibly TRBD2 on 6 matching bases. Trimming took 1 base from V and 0 from J, leaving 7 bases between them. The CDR3 loop spans 15 amino acids. Germline loops: CDR1 SGHRS, CDR2 YFSETQ.

The rearrangement uses TRBV5-1 and TRBJ2-3; D unclear. CDR3 length: 11 amino acids. Germline CDR1 and CDR2: SGHRS and YFSETQ. V was clipped by 2 bases and J by 5 bases, with 3 bases between them. In DNA form, the CDR3 reads TGCGCCAGCAGCTTTGGAGATACGCAGTATTTT. Translating it yields CASSFGDTQYF.

The J gene is TRBJ1-5, the V gene TRBV7-2, with D possibly TRBD1 on 6 matching bases. Germline assignment: CDR1 SGHTA and CDR2 FQGNSA. CDR3 length: 17 residues. V lost 1 base, J lost 6 bases, and 19 bases lay in between. The DNA of the CDR3 is TGTGCCAGCAGCTTAGGGGGGGCACAGGGTGATCGTCAGCCCCAGCATTTT. It is translated as CASSLGGAQGDRQPQHF.

The J gene is TRBJ2-1, the V gene TRBV5-1, with TRBD2 identical over 11 bases. Per the germline V gene, CDR1 is SGHRS and CDR2 is YFSETQ. The V gene end was trimmed by 0 bases and the J gene end by 4 bases; junction bases not matched to a gene: 3. This CDR3 has 16 amino acids. The CDR3 here is CASSLVLAGDYNEQFF. Written as DNA, the CDR3 is TGCGCCAGCAGCTTGGTACTAGCGGGGGATTACAATGAGCAGTTCTTC.

The table lists this clone with a count of one. The chain employs TRBV6-6 and TRBJ2-3, with 7 bases lining up with TRBD2. Germline V lookup: CDR1 MNHNY, CDR2 SVGAGI (reference sequence). V lost 2 bases to trimming and J lost 9 bases; unmatched junction nucleotides: 11. This CDR3 is built from 15 residues. The CDR3 is CASSYPQRSGVTQYF. The CDR3 DNA is TGTGCCAGCAGTTACCCCCAGAGGAGCGGGGTGACGCAGTATTTT.

This chain links TRBV27 with TRBJ2-3; the D gene is possibly TRBD2 (5 bases). The CDR3 spans 14 residues. CDR1 is MNHEY and CDR2 is SMNVEV in the germline V gene (reference sequence). V was shortened by 6 bases and J by 2 bases, with 12 bases between the two germline ends. In DNA, the CDR3 is TGTGCCAGCAGAAGGACTTACGCCACAGATACGCAGTATTTT. Translation gives CASRRTYATDTQYF.

The chain joins TRBV6-4 to TRBJ1-4; D ambiguous. The V and J ends lost 9 bases and 4 bases respectively, with 12 bases between them. The CDR3 extends over 13 amino acids. The germline V gene has CDR1 MRHNA and CDR2 SNTAGT. The CDR3 is CARLQCLNEKLFF. CDR3 DNA: TGTGCCAGATTACAGTGCCTTAATGAAAAACTGTTTTTT.

This chain connects TRBV28 to TRBJ2-6; TRBD2 aligns across 7 bases. The CDR3 has 17 residues. V lost 6 bases, J lost 1 base, and 9 bases stayed unmatched. The germline CDR1 and CDR2 sequences are MDHEN and SYDVKM. For the CDR3, the DNA is TGTGCCAGCAGGAGGGAGGGGTTCCGGTCTGGGGCCAACGTCCTGACTTTC. Protein: CASRREGFRSGANVLTF. The variable domain in full, completed from reference TRBV28 and TRBJ2-6, reads DVKVTQSSRYLVKRTGEKVFLECVQDMDHENMFWYRQDPGLGLRLIYFSYDVKMKEKGDIPEGYSVSREKKERFSLILESASTNQTSMYLCASRREGFRSGANVLTFGAGSRLTVL.

Only a few counts were recorded for this clone. The chain is built from TRBV19 and TRBJ1-1; 7 bases agree with TRBD1. Trimming cost V 1 base and J 2 bases; bases outside gene matches: 7. From germline, CDR1 is LNHDA and CDR2 SQIVND (reference sequence). The CDR3 runs 16 residues. In DNA, the CDR3 is TGTGCCAGTAGTATAGTGCCAGGGGGACGCAACACTGAAGCTTTCTTT. Translating it yields CASSIVPGGRNTEAFF.

The CDR3 DNA sequence: TGTGCCAGTAGTATATTGGGAGAGTACGCTGAAGCTTTCTTT. Its translation: CASSILGEYAEAFF. The chain combines TRBV19 with TRBJ1-1; D uncertain. Trimming shortened V by 2 bases and J by 6 bases, and 13 bases separated the two germline ends. This CDR3 has 14 amino acids. The germline V gene encodes CDR1 LNHDA and CDR2 SQIVND (reference sequence).

The gene calls are TRBV11-1 and TRBJ2-2; perhaps TRBD1 as D (5 bases). Germline-derived CDR1 and CDR2 are SGHAT and FQDESV (reference sequence). Deletions cut 5 bases from V and 4 bases from J, with 8 bases between. This CDR3 contains 13 residues. CDR3 sequence (DNA): TGTGCCAGCAGCGAACAGGTCACCGGGGAGCTGTTTTTT. It yields the protein CASSEQVTGELFF.

The V and J genes are TRBV9 and TRBJ1-1; D gene ambiguous. The germline CDR1 and CDR2 sequences are SGDLS and YYNGEE. CDR3 length: 15 residues. Trimming pared 0 bases from V and 1 base from J, leaving 10 bases between. CDR3 in DNA: TGTGCCAGCAGCGTAGAGGCGGGGTGGAACACTGAAGCTTTCTTT. Translation gives CASSVEAGWNTEAFF. The full variable domain, in which reference TRBV9 and TRBJ1-1 provide the parts outside the CDR3, is DSGVTQTPKHLITATGQRVTLRCSPRSGDLSVYWYQQSLDQGLQFLIQYYNGEERAKGNILERFSAQQFPDLHSELNLSSLELGDSALYFCASSVEAGWNTEAFFGQGTRLTVV.

This chain uses TRBV9 with TRBJ2-3; no definite D call. This CDR3 region has 15 residues. Per the germline V gene, CDR1 is SGDLS and CDR2 is YYNGEE. The ends were cut back, 0 bases at V and 4 bases at J, with 12 bases in the middle. CDR3 protein: CASSVAPLTPDTQYF. For the CDR3, the DNA is TGTGCCAGCAGCGTAGCACCTCTTACTCCAGATACGCAGTATTTT.

The chain has TRBV7-8 and TRBJ1-5; D not resolved. The germline V gene has CDR1 SGHVS and CDR2 FQNEAQ. The CDR3 length is 14 residues. Trimming shortened V by 5 bases and J by 6 bases, and 14 bases separated the two germline ends. The CDR3 here is CASSPRRSGQPQHF. CDR3 in DNA: TGTGCCAGCAGCCCTAGAAGATCGGGTCAGCCCCAGCATTTT.

This clone was seen more than once but under ten times. The chain uses TRBV6-1 and TRBJ1-2, with D perhaps TRBD1 (5 bases). Germline V gene data show CDR1 as MNHNS and CDR2 as SASEGT. V was pared by 1 base and J by 7 bases, with 16 bases between. This CDR3 comprises 15 residues. This CDR3 is CASSEGGDVSSGYTF. The CDR3 nucleotides are TGTGCCAGCAGTGAAGGGGGGGACGTCTCCTCTGGCTACACCTTC.

The chain combines TRBV5-1 with TRBJ2-7; D tentatively fits TRBD1 or TRBD2 (6 bases each). This CDR3 is built from 15 residues. The V gene's germline CDR1 is SGHRS and CDR2 YFSETQ. The ends were cut back, 0 bases at V and 1 base at J, with 11 bases in the middle. The DNA for the CDR3 is TGCGCCAGCAGCTTGGGTCCGGGGGCATCCTACGAGCAGTACTTC. This encodes CASSLGPGASYEQYF.

This chain links TRBV7-9 with TRBJ2-5, with 8 bases lining up with TRBD2. The CDR3 has 14 amino acids. Germline-derived CDR1 and CDR2 are SEHNR and FQNEAQ (reference sequence). J was trimmed by 5 bases and V by 1 base; bases with no gene match: 3. The CDR3 here is CASSLGSGSETQYF. CDR3 bases: TGTGCCAGCAGCTTAGGAAGCGGGAGTGAGACCCAGTACTTC.

The chain is built from TRBV30 and TRBJ2-3, with 11 bases fitting TRBD2. Germline trimming cut 5 bases from V and 10 bases from J; bases unmatched to any gene: 17. The CDR3 loop spans 16 amino acids. Per the germline V gene, CDR1 is GTSNPN and CDR2 is SVGIG (reference sequence). This CDR3 is CAWSRIAGGQGYAQYF. The CDR3 region has the DNA TGTGCCTGGTCACGGATAGCGGGGGGGCAGGGGTATGCGCAGTATTTT.

The rearrangement uses TRBV27 and TRBJ1-2, with 9 bases aligning to TRBD1. The trim removed 8 bases at V and 7 bases at J, leaving 14 bases unmatched. The germline V gene encodes CDR1 MNHEY and CDR2 SMNVEV (reference sequence). This CDR3 region has 15 residues. In DNA form, the CDR3 reads TGTGCCAGCGGAGTACTACAGGGGGCGCTTAGTGGCTACACCTTC. Encoded protein: CASGVLQGALSGYTF.

The chain uses TRBV7-3 and TRBJ2-3; a possible D gene is TRBD1 (6 bases). The CDR3 covers 13 residues. In germline, CDR1 is SGHTA, CDR2 FQGTGA. Trimming stripped 4 bases from V and 2 bases from J, with 7 bases between. The CDR3 sequence is CASSWDNTDTQYF. The CDR3 nucleotides read TGTGCCAGCAGCTGGGACAACACAGATACGCAGTATTTT.

The chain recombines TRBV7-9 with TRBJ1-4; 9 bases align to TRBD1. The V gene's germline CDR1 is SEHNR and CDR2 FQNEAQ (reference sequence). The junction had 6 bases not matched to a gene; V was cut back by 5 bases and J by 8 bases. The CDR3 sequence is 14 residues long. In DNA, the CDR3 is TGTGCCAGCAGCCAGGACAGGGGTGGCGAAAAACTGTTTTTT. Translation: CASSQDRGGEKLFF.

This clone was recorded a few times. The chain carries TRBV18 and TRBJ2-7; TRBD2 might be the D (5 bases). CDR1 and CDR2 (germline): KGHSH, LQKENI. The CDR3 spans 14 residues. V gave up 3 bases and J gave up 4 bases, with 13 bases separating them. As DNA, the CDR3 is TGTGCCAGCTCACCCATGGGGAGTGGGTACGAGCAGTACTTC. Amino acid sequence: CASSPMGSGYEQYF.

A note on this clone: Other nucleotide sequences from this sample produce the same CDR3. This rearrangement joins TRBV6-5 to TRBJ2-3; 7 nucleotides match TRBD1. With 2 bases clipped from V and 1 base from J, the junction kept 0 bases outside the gene matches. The V gene's germline CDR1 is MNHEY and CDR2 SVGAGI. CDR3 length: 14 residues. CDR3 sequence (DNA): TGTGCCAGCAGTTACGGACAGGGCACAGATACGCAGTATTTT. Its protein product is CASSYGQGTDTQYF.

This chain joins TRBV4-1 and TRBJ1-2; D possibly corresponds to TRBD1 (5 bases). Germline-derived CDR1 and CDR2 are MGHRA and YSYEKL. V was clipped by 3 bases and J by 4 bases, with 21 bases between them. The CDR3 is made up of 17 amino acids. This CDR3 is CASSHPTGPKGTYGYTF. DNA for the CDR3: TGCGCCAGCAGCCACCCAACCGGGCCCAAAGGGACCTATGGCTACACCTTC.